This entry features one T cell receptor beta chain sequence. Looked up from germline, CDR1 is SGHTA and CDR2 is FQGTGA. This CDR3 spans 15 amino acids. V was pared by 2 bases and J by 3 bases, with 4 bases of the junction left unmatched. In the authors' methods: Amplification from reference gene primers served as the basis for estimated nucleated cell counts. Produced via immunoSEQ multiplex PCR; TCRdb's table is partial and in-frame only. That table supplies the V and J calls and clone size; D and trimming were determined from the DNA. The repertoire includes roughly 200,000 clones, roughly 85% of them detected once, and 6% to 6.5% sits in the top ten. These data belong to a study of blood T cell repertoires in COVID-19. Looking at the study overall: The United States, Italy and Spain supplied acute and convalescent COVID-19 samples. The cDNA or gDNA used as material had been derived from T cells, B-cell-depleted T cells, or PBMCs.

Grouping used clinical history reported by participants in a survey and questionnaire. The chain combines TRBV7-3 with TRBJ2-1; 7 nucleotides match TRBD1. The sequenced material came from PBMCs or T cells enriched from blood (not recorded which). The clonotype was recovered from a man in his forties who had recovered from COVID-19. The CDR3 bases are TGTGCCAGCAGCTTAGGACAGGCCGGCTACAATGAGCAGTTCTTC. Encoded protein: CASSLGQAGYNEQFF.